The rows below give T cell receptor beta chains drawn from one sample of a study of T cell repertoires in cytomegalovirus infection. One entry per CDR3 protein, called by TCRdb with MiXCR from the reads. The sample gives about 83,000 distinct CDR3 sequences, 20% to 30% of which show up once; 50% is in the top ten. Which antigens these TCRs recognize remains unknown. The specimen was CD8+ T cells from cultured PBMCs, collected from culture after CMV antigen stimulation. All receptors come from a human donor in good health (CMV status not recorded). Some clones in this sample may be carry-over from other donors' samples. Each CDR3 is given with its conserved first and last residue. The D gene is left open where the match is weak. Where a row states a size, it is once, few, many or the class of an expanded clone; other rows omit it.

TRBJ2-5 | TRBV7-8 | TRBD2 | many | TGTGCCAGCAGCCTTGGACTAGCGGGAGGGGGCTTTTGGGGGACCCAGTACTTC | CASSLGLAGGGFWGTQYF
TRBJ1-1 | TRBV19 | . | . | TGTGCCAGTAGCCTGACAGCGAACACTGAAGCTTTCTTT | CASSLTANTEAFF
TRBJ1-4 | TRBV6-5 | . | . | TGTGCCAGCACTACAAGTCCGGGAAGACATGAAAAACTGTTTTTT | CASTTSPGRHEKLFF
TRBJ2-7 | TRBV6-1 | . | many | TGTGCCAGCAGTGATTGGGTATCCTCCTACGAGCAGTACTTC | CASSDWVSSYEQYF
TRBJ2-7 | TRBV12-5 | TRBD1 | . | TGTGCTAGTGGCGTTCAGACAGGGGGCTACTACGAGCAGTACTTC | CASGVQTGGYYEQYF
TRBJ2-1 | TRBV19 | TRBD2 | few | TGTGCCAGTAGTATTCTAGCGGGAGTAAGTAATGAGCAGTTCTTC | CASSILAGVSNEQFF
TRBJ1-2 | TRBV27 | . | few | TGTGCCAGCAGACAGGGCTGGGGCTATGGCTACACCTTC | CASRQGWGYGYTF
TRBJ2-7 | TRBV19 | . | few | TGTGCCAGTAGTATGATCGCAGGGTCCGGTAACGAGCAGTACTTC | CASSMIAGSGNEQYF
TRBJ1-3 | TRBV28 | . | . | TGTGCCAGCTACCCGGGACTCTTCTCTGGAAACACCATATATTTT | CASYPGLFSGNTIYF
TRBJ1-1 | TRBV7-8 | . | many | TGTGCCAGCAGCTTAGTCGCAGCACAGAACACTGAAGCTTTCTTT | CASSLVAAQNTEAFF
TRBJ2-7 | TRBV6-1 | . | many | TGTGCCAGCAGGGACGGAGCTGGGGAGCAGTACTTC | CASRDGAGEQYF
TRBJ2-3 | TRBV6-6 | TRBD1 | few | TGTGCCAGCAGTTACAAGGCGACAGGGGTCTCCGGTTTT | CASSYKATGVSGF
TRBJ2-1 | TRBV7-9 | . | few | TGTGCCAGCAGCACCCAATCTAGGGGAGAGCAGTTCTTC | CASSTQSRGEQFF
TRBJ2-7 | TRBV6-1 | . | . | TGTGCCAGCAGTGAGAGAACCTCCTACGAGCAGTACTTC | CASSERTSYEQYF
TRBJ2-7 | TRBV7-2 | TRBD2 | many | TGTGCCAGCAGCGTAGGAAGGCGGGGGGGTCCTTCCTCCTACGAGCAGTACTTC | CASSVGRRGGPSSYEQYF
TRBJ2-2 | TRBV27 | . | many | TGTGCCAGCAGTTTAGGCCCATTACCCGGGGAGCTGTTTTTT | CASSLGPLPGELFF
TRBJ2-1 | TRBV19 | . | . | TGTGCCAGTACTACAGGGAGCAATGAGCAGTTCTTC | CASTTGSNEQFF
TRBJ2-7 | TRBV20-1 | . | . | TGCAGTGCCATAGGCCTTCACGAACACGAGCAGTACTTC | CSAIGLHEHEQYF
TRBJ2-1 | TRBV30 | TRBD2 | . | TGTGCCTGGAGCCCGGGGGGAGTGAGTGAGCAGTTCTTC | CAWSPGGVSEQFF
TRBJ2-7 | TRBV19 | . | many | TGTGCCAGTAGTCCAGCCCTGGGAACCTACGAGCAGTACTTC | CASSPALGTYEQYF
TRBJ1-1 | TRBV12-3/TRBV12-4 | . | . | TGTGCCAGCAGTCTCCCCGGGACAGAAGCTTTCTTT | CASSLPGTEAFF
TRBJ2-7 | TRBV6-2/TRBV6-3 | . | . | TGTGCCAGCAGTCTTAGACCGGACTACGAGCAGTACTTC | CASSLRPDYEQYF
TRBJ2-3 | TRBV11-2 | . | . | TGTGCCAGCAGCTTACCCCCATCCACAGATACGCAGTATTTT | CASSLPPSTDTQYF
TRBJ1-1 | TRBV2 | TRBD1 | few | TGTGCCAGCAGTGAAGCCAGGACAGGGGGGCTCATGAACACTGAAGCTTTCTTT | CASSEARTGGLMNTEAFF
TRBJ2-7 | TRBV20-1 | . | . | TGCAGTGCTAGAGATATTGGAGACGGGAGTGGCGAGCAGTACTTC | CSARDIGDGSGEQYF
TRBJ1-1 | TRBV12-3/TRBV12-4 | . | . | TGTGCCAGCAGAACTAGAAGGGCAGGGCCCACTGAAGCTTTCTTT | CASRTRRAGPTEAFF
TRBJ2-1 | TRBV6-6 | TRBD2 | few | TGTGCCAGCAGTTACTCGAATGTACTAGCGGGAGGGCCGCTTGAGCAGTTCTTC | CASSYSNVLAGGPLEQFF
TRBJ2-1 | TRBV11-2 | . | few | TGTGCCAGCAGTGGAACAGGGTTAAATAACAATGAGCAGTTCTTC | CASSGTGLNNNEQFF
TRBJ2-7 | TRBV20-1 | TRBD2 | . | TGCAGTGCTAGAGATCTCGGAGGTTTGGGACTAGGGACCTACGAGCAGTACTTC | CSARDLGGLGLGTYEQYF
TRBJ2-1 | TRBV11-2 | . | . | TGTGCCAGCAGCTTAGGGGGGTTATTGGAGCAGTTCTTC | CASSLGGLLEQFF
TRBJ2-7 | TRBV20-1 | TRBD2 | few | TGCAGTGCTACCGGGACTAGCGGGTCCTACGAGCAGTACTTC | CSATGTSGSYEQYF
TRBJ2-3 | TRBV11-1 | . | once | TGTGCCAGCAGCCGTACAGACGGGTACACAGATACGCAGTATTTT | CASSRTDGYTDTQYF